Listed below are T cell receptor beta chains from one sample, sequenced in a study of cytomegalovirus exposure and HLA in healthy donors. This table comes from immunoSEQ multiplex PCR, and its TCRdb copy is limited to in-frame clones, with some not included. This sample carries about 150,000 clones, 70% to 90% of them seen once, and the ten largest clones take approximately 20%. The specimen sequenced was PBMCs. The receptors derive from a man younger than 35 in good health and CMV-seropositive. CDR3s include the opening cysteine and the closing phenylalanine or tryptophan. D genes are given only for firm matches. A row's size may be missing; if present it is once, few, many or a size class.

CASASNRGPRKETQYF,TGTGCCAGCGCGAGCAACAGGGGGCCCCGTAAAGAGACCCAGTACTTC,TRBV25-1,TRBJ2-5,-,TRBD1
CASSVGTSGDTDTQYF,TGTGCCAGCAGCGTAGGAACTAGCGGAGACACAGATACGCAGTATTTT,TRBV9,TRBJ2-3,once,TRBD2
CASSLGGQSYGYTF,TGCGCCAGCAGCTTGGGGGGACAGAGCTATGGCTACACCTTC,TRBV5-1,TRBJ1-2,-,TRBD1
CASSGQGSGNTIYF,TGTGCCAGCAGTGGACAGGGGTCTGGAAACACCATATATTTT,TRBV25-1,TRBJ1-3,-,TRBD1
CASSEVGAGAKELFF,TGTGCCAGCAGTGAAGTAGGGGCAGGGGCCAAGGAACTGTTTTTT,TRBV6-1,TRBJ1-4,-,-
CASSYSGLAVYNEQFF,TGTGCCAGCAGTTACTCGGGACTAGCGGTCTACAATGAGCAGTTCTTC,TRBV6-5,TRBJ2-1,-,TRBD2
CASSIRRSFSYEQYF,TGTGCCAGTAGTATCCGACGGAGTTTCTCCTACGAGCAGTACTTC,TRBV19,TRBJ2-7,-,-
CASSYSSGAYNEQFF,TGTGCCAGCAGTTACTCGAGTGGGGCGTACAATGAGCAGTTCTTC,TRBV6-5,TRBJ2-1,-,-
CSTGTSGGSSYNEQFF,TGCAGCACCGGGACTAGCGGGGGCAGCTCCTACAATGAGCAGTTCTTC,TRBV29-1,TRBJ2-1,-,TRBD2
CASSFRSEQYF,TGTGCCAGCAGTTTTAGGAGTGAGCAGTACTTC,TRBV27,TRBJ2-7,-,-
CASSLGDRFSNQPQHF,TGTGCCAGCAGCTTGGGAGACAGATTTAGCAATCAGCCCCAGCATTTT,TRBV5-8,TRBJ1-5,-,-
CASSAGRRASYEQYF,TGTGCCAGCAGCGCCGGCCGGAGGGCCTCCTACGAGCAGTACTTC,TRBV7-9,TRBJ2-7,few,-
CASSPGGSGTGELFF,TGCGCCAGCAGCCCAGGGGGCTCGGGCACCGGGGAGCTGTTTTTT,TRBV5-1,TRBJ2-2,-,TRBD1
CASSHRTGPVNTEAFF,TGCGCCAGCAGTCACCGGACAGGACCTGTGAACACTGAAGCTTTCTTT,TRBV23-1,TRBJ1-1,-,TRBD1
CSVGQSGNTIYF,TGCAGCGTTGGACAGTCTGGAAACACCATATATTTT,TRBV29-1,TRBJ1-3,-,-
CASSPKVGREEPRTQYF,TGTGCCAGCAGCCCGAAGGTGGGGCGGGAGGAACCGAGGACCCAGTACTTC,TRBV6-4,TRBJ2-5,-,TRBD2
CASSLRGRRTEAFF,TGTGCCAGCAGTTTAAGGGGGCGAAGAACTGAAGCTTTCTTT,TRBV27,TRBJ1-1,-,TRBD1
CASRGTGGVQETQYF,TGTGCCAGCAGGGGGACAGGGGGTGTCCAAGAGACCCAGTACTTC,TRBV6-5,TRBJ2-5,-,TRBD1
CASSLGSSYSSSYEQYF,TGCGCCAGCAGCTTGGGGAGTTCCTATAGCTCTTCCTACGAGCAGTACTTC,TRBV5-1,TRBJ2-7,-,-
CASSSGTAQFATNEKLFF,TGTGCCAGCAGCTCCGGGACAGCCCAATTCGCAACTAATGAAAAACTGTTTTTT,TRBV11-2,TRBJ1-4,-,TRBD1
CAISELGQGLLSYTF,TGTGCCATCAGTGAGTTGGGACAGGGCTTGTTGAGCTACACCTTC,TRBV10-3,TRBJ1-2,-,TRBD1
CAWAEADEQYF,TGTGCCTGGGCCGAGGCGGACGAGCAGTACTTC,TRBV30,TRBJ2-7,-,-
CASSLYRAQETQYF,TGCGCCAGCAGCTTGTACAGGGCGCAAGAGACCCAGTACTTC,TRBV5-1,TRBJ2-5,-,-
CAWSAVDYGYTF,TGTGCCTGGAGTGCAGTTGACTATGGCTACACCTTC,TRBV30,TRBJ1-2,-,-
CASSFQGFKAGGTSYEQYF,TGTGCCAGCAGCTTCCAGGGATTTAAAGCGGGAGGTACCTCCTACGAGCAGTACTTC,TRBV7-9,TRBJ2-7,-,TRBD2
CASSLRLGADNYGYTF,TGTGCCAGCAGCTTACGTCTGGGGGCAGATAACTATGGCTACACCTTC,TRBV7-2,TRBJ1-2,-,-
CATSRGLAGGYGTGELFF,TGTGCCACCAGCAGAGGACTAGCGGGAGGGTATGGCACCGGGGAGCTGTTTTTT,TRBV15,TRBJ2-2,-,TRBD2
CASSAGTEVYEQYF,TGCGCCAGCAGCGCCGGGACAGAGGTTTACGAGCAGTACTTC,TRBV5-1,TRBJ2-7,-,TRBD1
CASSPSGTVETQYF,TGTGCCAGCAGTCCTTCCGGGACAGTTGAGACCCAGTACTTC,TRBV28,TRBJ2-5,-,TRBD1
CATRALTTYEQYF,TGTGCCACCAGGGCCCTAACTACCTACGAGCAGTACTTC,TRBV15,TRBJ2-7,-,-
CASSLSGVDGGEGLYGYTF,TGTGCCAGCAGTTTATCGGGGGTCGACGGAGGGGAAGGGCTCTATGGCTACACCTTC,TRBV27,TRBJ1-2,-,-
CASSLGLSGPTGELFF,TGTGCCAGCAGCTTGGGTTTGAGCGGCCCCACCGGGGAGCTGTTTTTT,TRBV7-2,TRBJ2-2,-,-
CASSQDRQAGGYTF,TGCGCCAGCAGCCAAGATCGACAGGCTGGAGGCTACACCTTC,TRBV4-3,TRBJ1-2,-,-
CASSPPRTGGNQPQHF,TGTGCCAGCTCACCACCCCGGACAGGGGGCAATCAGCCCCAGCATTTT,TRBV18,TRBJ1-5,-,TRBD1
CASSLVAGEGTGELFF,TGCGCCAGCAGCTTGGTCGCGGGAGAGGGGACCGGGGAGCTGTTTTTT,TRBV5-1,TRBJ2-2,-,TRBD2
CASSLEGARTDTQYF,TGTGCCAGCAGCTTAGAGGGGGCACGCACAGATACGCAGTATTTT,TRBV7-6,TRBJ2-3,-,TRBD1
CASSYSREMVTEAFF,TGTGCCAGCAGTTACTCCCGGGAGATGGTCACTGAAGCTTTCTTT,TRBV6-5,TRBJ1-1,-,-
CSAPRGYEQYF,TGCAGTGCCCCACGGGGCTACGAGCAGTACTTC,TRBV20-1,TRBJ2-7,-,-
CASSFPGLAGSNEQFF,TGTGCCAGCAGTTTCCCGGGACTAGCGGGATCTAATGAGCAGTTCTTC,TRBV28,TRBJ2-1,-,TRBD2
CASSQGGAQETQYF,TGTGCCAGCAGCCAGGGGGGAGCCCAAGAGACCCAGTACTTC,TRBV7-2,TRBJ2-5,-,-
CALRRGEYF,TGTGCCCTCCGGCGGGGGGAGTATTTT,TRBV2,TRBJ2-3,-,TRBD2
CASSLDDRGRGEQYF,TGTGCCAGCAGCTTGGACGACAGGGGGCGCGGGGAGCAGTACTTC,TRBV5-6,TRBJ2-7,-,TRBD1
CASSDPRGQGADEQFF,TGTGCCAGCAGTGATCCCAGGGGACAGGGGGCCGATGAGCAGTTCTTC,TRBV2,TRBJ2-1,-,TRBD1